A single sample is the source of the 26 T cell receptor beta chains below, sequenced in a study of identifying expanded T cells in peripheral blood (dated by TCRdb to about 2019). Libraries were made using the immunoSEQ multiplex PCR assay. This immuneACCESS table, as held by TCRdb, lists in-frame sequences with V and J called but not all clones. Of the missing ones, under half trace to an unresolved V gene in checked studies; the others have no known cause. The sample has 45,000 to 65,000 clones on record, roughly 82% of them singletons. The ten largest clones represent less than 15% of the sample. Sequenced material: blood. These receptors came from a person aged 18 to 70 in good health.

The rearrangement uses TRBV19 and TRBJ2-2; 9 nucleotides agree with TRBD1. In germline, CDR1 is LNHDA, CDR2 SQIVND (reference sequence). The CDR3 is 14 residues long. J gave up 2 bases and V 11 bases, and 6 bases lay outside the gene matches. CDR3 coding DNA: TGTGCCTGTTCGGGACAGGGCAACACCGGGGAGCTGTTTTTT. Amino acid sequence: CACSGQGNTGELFF.

V gene TRBV5-4 combines with J gene TRBJ2-2; tentative D call: TRBD1 (6 bases). The CDR3 covers 15 residues. The V gene's germline CDR1 is SGHNT and CDR2 YYREEE (reference sequence). Trimming stripped 4 bases from V and 4 bases from J, with 14 bases between. The CDR3 DNA sequence: TGTGCCAGCAGCGCATACTCAGGGGTCACCGGGGAGCTGTTTTTT. Its translation is CASSAYSGVTGELFF.

V usage is TRBV5-6 and J usage is TRBJ1-1; D may be TRBD1 (5 bases). Per germline, CDR1 SGHDT and CDR2 YYEEEE. V was trimmed by 2 bases and J by 0 bases, leaving 11 bases between them. The CDR3 runs 15 residues. The DNA of the CDR3 is TGTGCCAGCAGCTTACCAACAGGAATGAACACTGAAGCTTTCTTT. Amino acid sequence: CASSLPTGMNTEAFF.

This clone appeared a few times. The rearrangement links TRBV10-1 to TRBJ1-1; D not resolved. The germline V and J ends were trimmed by 6 bases and 1 base, with 15 bases remaining between them. The CDR3 loop spans 15 amino acids. Germline loops: CDR1 WNHNN, CDR2 SYGVQD (reference sequence). Written as DNA, the CDR3 is TGCGCCAGCAGACCGGCAGTCGCGGGGAACACTGAAGCTTTCTTT. It codes for CASRPAVAGNTEAFF.

The rearrangement joins TRBV2 to TRBJ2-5, with TRBD2 identical over 8 bases. Trimming at V came to 6 bases and at J to 0 bases, leaving 12 bases not matched to a gene. This CDR3 region has 17 residues. Germline CDR1 is SNHLY and CDR2 is FYNNEI. As DNA, the CDR3 is TGTGCCAGCAGGTCTCGGCAAGGAGCGGGGGACCAAGAGACCCAGTACTTC. Translating it yields CASRSRQGAGDQETQYF.

This clone was seen only once. The chain joins TRBV30 to TRBJ1-3; the D is unclear. The CDR3 is 15 amino acids. V gave up 0 bases and J gave up 0 bases, with 9 bases separating them. Germline V CDR1 and CDR2: GTSNPN, SVGIG (reference sequence). Here the CDR3 DNA reads TGTGCCTGGAGTGTAGGTCTGCACTCTGGAAACACCATATATTTT. Translating it yields CAWSVGLHSGNTIYF.

A single count supports this clone. The chain combines TRBV5-1 with TRBJ2-1; TRBD2 agrees at 10 bases. The CDR3 has 16 amino acids. V lost 4 bases and J lost 7; bases outside the gene matches: 11. The germline CDR1 and CDR2 sequences are SGHRS and YFSETQ. CDR3 in amino acids: CASSLGAGGPNNEQFF. For the CDR3, the DNA is TGCGCCAGCAGCCTGGGAGCGGGAGGGCCCAATAATGAGCAGTTCTTC.

This clone was observed a single time. The V gene is TRBV5-1, the J gene TRBJ2-7; TRBD1 agrees at 10 bases. CDR3 length: 15 amino acids. Germline V gene lookup returns CDR1 SGHRS and CDR2 YFSETQ. With V trimmed by 4 bases and J by 5 bases, 9 bases remained unmatched. CDR3 sequence: CASSPGGTGAHEQYV. CDR3 coding DNA: TGCGCCAGCAGCCCGGGAGGGACAGGGGCCCACGAGCAGTACGTC.

The sample holds a few counts of this clone. This rearrangement joins TRBV15 to TRBJ1-1; D gene uncertain. V lost 5 bases and J lost 5, with 15 bases in between. From germline, CDR1 is LNHNV and CDR2 YYDKDF (reference sequence). The CDR3 spans 14 residues. This CDR3 is CATSPPNAKTEAFF. CDR3 DNA sequence: TGTGCCACCAGCCCACCTAACGCGAAAACTGAAGCTTTCTTT.

V and J are TRBV14 and TRBJ2-1, with 9 bases lining up with TRBD2. The CDR3 covers 16 residues. J was trimmed by 7 bases and V by 0 bases; bases with no gene match: 7. In germline, CDR1 is SGHDN, CDR2 FVKESK. The CDR3 spells CASSQDGSGRVNEQFF. The CDR3 DNA is TGTGCCAGCAGCCAAGATGGTAGCGGGAGAGTTAATGAGCAGTTCTTC. Together with reference TRBV14 and TRBJ2-1, the CDR3 gives the full variable domain: EAGVTQFPSHSVIEKGQTVTLRCDPISGHDNLYWYRRVMGKEIKFLLHFVKESKQDESGMPNNRFLAERTGGTYSTLKVQPAELEDSGVYFCASSQDGSGRVNEQFFGPGTRLTVL.

The gene calls are TRBV2 and TRBJ2-3, with D uncertain. The germline V gene has CDR1 SNHLY and CDR2 FYNNEI. V was trimmed by 7 bases and J by 6 bases, leaving 8 bases between them. This CDR3 is built from 11 residues. CDR3 sequence reads: CASNRRDTQYF. The DNA for the CDR3 is TGTGCCAGCAATCGACGGGATACGCAGTATTTT.

A single count supports this clone. The chain employs TRBV7-2 and TRBJ1-2, with unresolved D. Germline V gene data show CDR1 as SGHTA and CDR2 as FQGNSA. The CDR3 runs 12 residues. The V and J ends lost 3 bases and 4 bases respectively, with 6 bases between them. Here the CDR3 reads CASSLRTYGYTF. In DNA, the CDR3 is TGTGCCAGCAGCTTGAGGACCTATGGCTACACCTTC.

Relative to its sample, this clone is large. The V call is TRBV7-9, the J call TRBJ2-1; no clear D gene. Trimming shortened V by 2 bases and J by 2 bases, and 13 bases separated the two germline ends. CDR1 and CDR2 (germline): SEHNR, FQNEAQ (reference sequence). This CDR3 has 16 residues. CDR3 in amino acids: CASSLIGVSAYNEQFF. The DNA of the CDR3 is TGTGCCAGCAGCTTAATAGGAGTTTCCGCCTACAATGAGCAGTTCTTC.

This sequence joins TRBV9 and TRBJ2-2; maybe TRBD1 (5 bases). This CDR3 comprises 13 residues. Trimming removed 8 bases at V and 6 bases at J, with 14 bases between. CDR1 SGDLS and CDR2 YYNGEE come from the germline V gene. This chain's CDR3 is CASQTASPGELFF. The CDR3 DNA sequence: TGTGCCAGTCAGACAGCGTCCCCCGGGGAGCTGTTTTTT.

The chain carries TRBV6-4 and TRBJ2-1, with D possibly TRBD2 on 6 matching bases. Germline values: CDR1 MRHNA, CDR2 SNTAGT. The CDR3 contains 15 residues. With 2 bases removed from V and 10 bases from J, the gap between germline ends came to 18 bases. The CDR3 sequence is CASSDGLRDSREQFF. The CDR3 nucleotides are TGTGCCAGCAGTGACGGGTTGAGGGACTCCAGGGAGCAGTTCTTC.

The gene calls are TRBV2 and TRBJ1-4; the match to TRBD1 covers 8 bases. Trimming took 7 bases from V and 3 from J; bases not matched to a gene: 4. This CDR3 has 14 amino acids. Germline CDR1 SNHLY, CDR2 FYNNEI. In DNA, the CDR3 is TGTGCCAGCAACGGACAGGGCTCTAATGAAAAACTGTTTTTT. Translation: CASNGQGSNEKLFF.

J is TRBJ2-1 and V is TRBV6-1, with D possibly being TRBD1 (5 bases). Per the germline V gene, CDR1 is MNHNS and CDR2 is SASEGT. The CDR3 has 11 amino acids. Trimming removed 2 bases from V and 16 bases from J, with 12 bases in between. The CDR3 is CASSERRTGFF. In DNA form, the CDR3 reads TGTGCCAGCAGTGAAAGGAGAACAGGCTTCTTC.

This chain links TRBV25-1 with TRBJ2-5; D ambiguous. Germline V gives CDR1 MGHDK, CDR2 SYGVNS. The CDR3 has 14 residues. Trimming left V 1 base short and J 5 bases short, with 11 bases between. The CDR3 DNA reads as TGTGCCAGCAGTGAATCGTGGGATAGGGAGACCCAGTACTTC. Residues: CASSESWDRETQYF. The whole variable domain, remainder taken from reference TRBV25-1 and TRBJ2-5, is EADIYQTPRYLVIGTGKKITLECSQTMGHDKMYWYQQDPGMELHLIHYSYGVNSTEKGDLSSESTVSRIRTEHFPLTLESARPSHTSQYLCASSESWDRETQYFGPGTRLLVL.

The chain uses TRBV6-4 and TRBJ2-3, with 12 bases fitting TRBD2. The V gene end was trimmed by 5 bases and the J gene end by 2 bases; junction bases not matched to a gene: 5. This CDR3 contains 16 residues. CDR1 MRHNA and CDR2 SNTAGT come from the germline V gene. The CDR3 DNA follows: TGTGCCAGCAGTCCGACTAGCGGGGGTGTCACAGATACGCAGTATTTT. This codes for CASSPTSGGVTDTQYF.

This sequence joins TRBV7-6 and TRBJ2-3; TRBD1 agrees at 9 bases. CDR3 length: 16 amino acids. The junction had 2 bases not matched to a gene; V was cut back by 1 base and J by 0 bases. The germline V gene encodes CDR1 SGHVS and CDR2 FNYEAQ. The CDR3 here is CASSLVGQGSTDTQYF. Here the CDR3 DNA reads TGTGCCAGCAGCTTAGTAGGACAGGGGAGCACAGATACGCAGTATTTT.

The chain's CDR3 is CASSQDPRTHTF. The CDR3 bases are TGTGCCAGCAGCCAAGACCCTAGGACCCACACCTTC. This chain uses TRBV14 with TRBJ1-2; D unresolved. This CDR3 spans 12 amino acids. From germline, CDR1 is SGHDN and CDR2 FVKESK. Deletions cut 0 bases from V and 12 bases from J, with 11 bases between. The full variable domain, in which reference TRBV14 and TRBJ1-2 provide the parts outside the CDR3, is EAGVTQFPSHSVIEKGQTVTLRCDPISGHDNLYWYRRVMGKEIKFLLHFVKESKQDESGMPNNRFLAERTGGTYSTLKVQPAELEDSGVYFCASSQDPRTHTFGSGTRLTVV.

The V gene is TRBV6-6, the J gene TRBJ2-4; the D gene is possibly TRBD1 (7 bases). The CDR3 is made up of 13 amino acids. V lost 6 bases and J 4 bases, leaving 10 bases between the germline ends. Looked up from germline, CDR1 is MNHNY and CDR2 is SVGAGI (reference sequence). CDR3 region: CASREGQKNIQYF. The CDR3 DNA reads TGTGCCAGCAGGGAGGGACAGAAAAACATTCAGTACTTC.

This clone is medium-sized by share. The DNA of the CDR3 is TGCGCCAGCAGCCCACAGACGACTAGCAGCCAAGAGACCCAGTACTTC. This translates into CASSPQTTSSQETQYF. V is TRBV4-1 and J is TRBJ2-5; 7 nucleotides align to TRBD2. Looked up from germline, CDR1 is MGHRA and CDR2 is YSYEKL. This CDR3 has 16 amino acids. Trimming cost V 4 bases and J 1 base; bases outside gene matches: 9.

This chain joins TRBV14 and TRBJ1-1; D not certain. V lost 0 bases and J lost 4, with 9 bases in between. Germline V lookup: CDR1 SGHDN, CDR2 FVKESK. This CDR3 region has 14 residues. The CDR3 nucleotides are TGTGCCAGCAGCCAAGAACAGCTAAGCACTGAAGCTTTCTTT. Amino acids: CASSQEQLSTEAFF.

The chain links TRBV2 to TRBJ2-5; TRBD1 is a possible D gene (6 bases). The V gene lost 6 bases and the J gene lost 5 bases, with 16 bases spanning the gap. This CDR3 comprises 14 residues. Germline V CDR1 and CDR2: SNHLY, FYNNEI. The DNA of the CDR3 is TGTGCCAGCAGGAAGGACAGTCTGGGGGAGACCCAGTACTTC. This gives the protein CASRKDSLGETQYF. The full variable domain, rest sourced from reference TRBV2 and TRBJ2-5, is EPEVTQTPSHQVTQMGQEVILRCVPISNHLYFYWYRQILGQKVEFLVSFYNNEISEKSEIFDDQFSVERPDGSNFTLKIRSTKLEDSAMYFCASRKDSLGETQYFGPGTRLLVL.

The chain has TRBV29-1 and TRBJ1-4, with TRBD1 matching 9 bases. Unmatched junction bases numbered 8, after V lost 6 bases and J lost 6 bases. CDR3 length: 14 residues. The germline gives CDR1 SQVTM, CDR2 ANQGSEA. CDR3: CSVSTGTGYEKLFF. The CDR3 bases are TGCAGCGTCTCGACCGGGACAGGGTATGAAAAACTGTTTTTT.